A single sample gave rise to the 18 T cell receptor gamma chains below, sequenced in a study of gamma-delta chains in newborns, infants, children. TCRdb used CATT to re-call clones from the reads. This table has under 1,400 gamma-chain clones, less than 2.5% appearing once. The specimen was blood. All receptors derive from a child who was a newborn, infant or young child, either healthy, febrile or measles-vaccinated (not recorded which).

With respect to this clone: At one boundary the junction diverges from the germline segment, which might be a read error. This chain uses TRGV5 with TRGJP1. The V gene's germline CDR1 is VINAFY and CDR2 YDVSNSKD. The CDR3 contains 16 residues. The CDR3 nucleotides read TGTGCCACCTGGGACAGGCGGAGACGGGCTGGTTGGCTCAAGATATTT. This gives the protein CATWDRRRRAGWLKIF.

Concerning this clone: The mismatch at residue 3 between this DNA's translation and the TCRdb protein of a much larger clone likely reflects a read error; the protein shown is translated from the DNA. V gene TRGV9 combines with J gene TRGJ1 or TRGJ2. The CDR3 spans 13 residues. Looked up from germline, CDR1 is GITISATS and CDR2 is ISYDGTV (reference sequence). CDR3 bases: TGTGCCTCGTGGGAGGAAACTTCGGGGGAGAAACTCTTT. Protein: CASWEETSGEKLF.

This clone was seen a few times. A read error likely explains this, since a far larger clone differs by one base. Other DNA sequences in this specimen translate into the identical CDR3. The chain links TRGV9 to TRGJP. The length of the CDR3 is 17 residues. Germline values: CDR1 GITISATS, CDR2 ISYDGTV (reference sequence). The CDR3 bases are TGTGCCTTGTGGGAGGCAAAGCAAGAGTTGGGCAAAAAGATCAAGGTATTT. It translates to CALWEAKQELGKKIKVF.

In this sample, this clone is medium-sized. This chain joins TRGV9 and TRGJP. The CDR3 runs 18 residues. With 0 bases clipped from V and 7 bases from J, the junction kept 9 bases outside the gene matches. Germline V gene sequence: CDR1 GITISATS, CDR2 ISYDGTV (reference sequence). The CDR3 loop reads CALWEVPWNELGKKIKVF. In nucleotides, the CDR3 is TGTGCCTTGTGGGAGGTGCCATGGAATGAGTTGGGCAAAAAAATCAAGGTATTT.

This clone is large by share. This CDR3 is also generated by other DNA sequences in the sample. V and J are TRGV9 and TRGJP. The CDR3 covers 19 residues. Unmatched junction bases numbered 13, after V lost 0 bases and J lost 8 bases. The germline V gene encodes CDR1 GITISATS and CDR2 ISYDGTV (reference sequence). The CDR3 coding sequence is TGTGCCTTGTGGGAGGTGCAGCATGGGGTAAAGTTGGGCAAAAAAATCAAGGTATTT. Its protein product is CALWEVQHGVKLGKKIKVF.

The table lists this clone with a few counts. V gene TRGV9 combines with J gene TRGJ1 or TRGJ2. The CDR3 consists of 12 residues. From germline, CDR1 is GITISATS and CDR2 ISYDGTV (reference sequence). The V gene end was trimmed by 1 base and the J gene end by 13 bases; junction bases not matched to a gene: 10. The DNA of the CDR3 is TGTGCCTTGTGGGAGGTACGGGGGGGAAAACTCTTT. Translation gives CALWEVRGGKLF.

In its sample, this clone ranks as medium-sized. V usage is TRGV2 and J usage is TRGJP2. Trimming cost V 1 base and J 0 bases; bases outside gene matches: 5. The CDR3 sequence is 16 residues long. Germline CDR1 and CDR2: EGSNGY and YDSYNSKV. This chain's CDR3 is CATWDGGDSSDWIKTF. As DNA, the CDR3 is TGTGCCACCTGGGACGGAGGGGATAGTAGTGATTGGATCAAGACGTTT.

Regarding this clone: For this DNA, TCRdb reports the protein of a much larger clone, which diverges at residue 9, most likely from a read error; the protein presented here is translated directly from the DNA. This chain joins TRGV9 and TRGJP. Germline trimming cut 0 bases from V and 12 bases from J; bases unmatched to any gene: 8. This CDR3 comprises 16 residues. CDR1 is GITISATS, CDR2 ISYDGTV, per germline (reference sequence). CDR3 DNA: TGTGCCTTGTGGGAGGTGCGGAGGCAGGGCAAAAAAATCAAGGTATTT. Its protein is CALWEVRRQGKKIKVF.

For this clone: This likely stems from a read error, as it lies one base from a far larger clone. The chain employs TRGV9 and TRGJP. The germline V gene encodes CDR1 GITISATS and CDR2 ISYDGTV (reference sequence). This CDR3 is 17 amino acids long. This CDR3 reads CTLWEAKQELGKKIKVF. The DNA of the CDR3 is TGTACCTTGTGGGAGGCAAAGCAAGAGTTGGGCAAAAAAATCAAGGTATTT.

The CDR3 spells CATWDTDYYKKLF. The DNA of the CDR3 is TGTGCCACCTGGGATACAGATTATTATAAGAAACTCTTT. The rearrangement links TRGV8 to TRGJ1 or TRGJ2. The ends lost 2 bases at V and 2 bases at J; junction bases unmatched: 3. This CDR3 contains 13 residues. The germline V gene encodes CDR1 VENAVY and CDR2 YDSYNSRV.

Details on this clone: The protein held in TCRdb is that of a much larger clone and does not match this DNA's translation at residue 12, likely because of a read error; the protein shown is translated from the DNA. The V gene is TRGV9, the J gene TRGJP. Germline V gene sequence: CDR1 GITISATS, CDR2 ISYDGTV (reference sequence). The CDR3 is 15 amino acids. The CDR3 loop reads CALWDQELGKKVKVF. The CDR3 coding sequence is TGTGCCTTGTGGGATCAAGAGTTAGGCAAAAAAGTCAAGGTATTT.

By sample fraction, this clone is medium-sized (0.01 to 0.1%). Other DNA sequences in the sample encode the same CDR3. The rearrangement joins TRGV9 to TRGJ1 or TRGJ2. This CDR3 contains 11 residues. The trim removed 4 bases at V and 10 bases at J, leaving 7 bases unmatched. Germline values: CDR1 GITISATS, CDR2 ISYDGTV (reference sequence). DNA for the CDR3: TGTGCCTTGTGGGATGGCAGAAAGAAACTCTTT. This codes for CALWDGRKKLF.

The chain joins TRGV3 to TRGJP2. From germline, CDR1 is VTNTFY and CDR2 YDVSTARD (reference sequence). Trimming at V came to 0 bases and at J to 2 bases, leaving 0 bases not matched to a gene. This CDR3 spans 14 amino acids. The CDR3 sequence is CATWDRSSDWIKTF. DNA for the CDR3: TGTGCCACCTGGGACAGGAGTAGTGATTGGATCAAGACGTTT.

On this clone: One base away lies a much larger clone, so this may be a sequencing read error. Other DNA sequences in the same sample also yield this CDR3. CDR3 amino acids: CALWDDMQELGKKIKVF. The CDR3 nucleotides are TGTGCCTTGTGGGACGATATGCAGGAGTTGGGCAAAAAAATCAAGGTATTT. The V gene is TRGV9, the J gene TRGJP. Germline assignment: CDR1 GITISATS and CDR2 ISYDGTV (reference sequence). The CDR3 consists of 17 residues. V dropped 4 bases and J dropped 7; count of bases not matched to a gene: 10.

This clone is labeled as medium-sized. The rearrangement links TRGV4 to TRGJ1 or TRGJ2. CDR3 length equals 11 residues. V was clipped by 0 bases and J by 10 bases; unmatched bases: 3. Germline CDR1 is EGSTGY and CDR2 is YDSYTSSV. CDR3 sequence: CATWDGRKKLF. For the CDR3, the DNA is TGTGCCACCTGGGATGGGAGGAAGAAACTCTTT.

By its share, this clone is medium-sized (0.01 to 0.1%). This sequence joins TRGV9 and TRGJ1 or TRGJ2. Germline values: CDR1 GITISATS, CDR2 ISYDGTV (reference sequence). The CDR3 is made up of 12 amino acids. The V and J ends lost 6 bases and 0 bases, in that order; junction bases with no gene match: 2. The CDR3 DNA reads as TGTGCCTTGTGGCCGAATTATTATAAGAAACTCTTT. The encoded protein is CALWPNYYKKLF.

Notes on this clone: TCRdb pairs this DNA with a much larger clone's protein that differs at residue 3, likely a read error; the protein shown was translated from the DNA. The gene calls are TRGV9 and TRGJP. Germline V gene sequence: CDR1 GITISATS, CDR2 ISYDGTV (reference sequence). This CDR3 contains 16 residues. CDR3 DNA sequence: TGTGCCTCGTGGGAGGCCCTCCAGTTGGGCAAAAAAATCAAGGTATTT. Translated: CASWEALQLGKKIKVF.

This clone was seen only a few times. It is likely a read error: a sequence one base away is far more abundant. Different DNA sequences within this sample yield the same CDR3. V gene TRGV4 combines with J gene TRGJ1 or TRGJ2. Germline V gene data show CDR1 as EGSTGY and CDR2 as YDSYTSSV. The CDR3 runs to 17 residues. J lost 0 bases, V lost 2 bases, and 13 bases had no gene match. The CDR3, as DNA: TGTGCCACCTGGGATGTTGGATGGGCCAAGAATTATTATAAGAAACTCTTT. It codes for CATWDVGWAKNYYKKLF.